Shown below are 5 T cell receptor beta chains from a single sample sequenced in a study of blood T cell repertoires in COVID-19. The assay was immunoSEQ multiplex PCR, and TCRdb's table has in-frame clones only and misses some. The sample includes 51,000 or so clones, 70% to 90% of them seen just once. The sequencing sample was made of peripheral blood. The receptors come from an elderly man with acute or convalescent COVID-19.

This clone was recorded only once. This chain connects TRBV2 to TRBJ2-2; 7 bases map to TRBD2. This CDR3 is built from 13 residues. Germline-derived CDR1 and CDR2 are SNHLY and FYNNEI. J lost 4 bases, V lost 7 bases, and 3 bases had no gene match. The CDR3 loop is CASMAGVTGELFF. The CDR3 nucleotides read TGTGCCAGCATGGCGGGGGTCACCGGGGAGCTGTTTTTT.

The chain joins TRBV27 to TRBJ2-3, with a weak D call TRBD2 (5 bases). The CDR3 sequence is 18 residues long. CDR1 is MNHEY and CDR2 is SMNVEV in the germline V gene (reference sequence). V lost 0 bases and J 4 bases, leaving 20 bases between the germline ends. CDR3 nucleotide sequence: TGTGCCAGCAGTTTATCCAGGTGGACTCCCCCCCGCCCAGATACGCAGTATTTT. Amino acids: CASSLSRWTPPRPDTQYF.

This clone appeared a single time. This chain links TRBV5-1 with TRBJ2-5, with no clear D. Germline CDR1 and CDR2: SGHRS and YFSETQ. The ends were cut back, 4 bases at V and 4 bases at J, with 14 bases in the middle. The CDR3 consists of 14 residues. CDR3 sequence (DNA): TGCGCCAGCAGCCTCCGCGTACTGCGAGAGACCCAGTACTTC. Translated, it gives CASSLRVLRETQYF.

The chain links TRBV27 to TRBJ1-2; TRBD1 is a possible D gene (6 bases). CDR3 length equals 16 residues. Trimming stripped 6 bases from V and 0 bases from J, with 17 bases between. Germline V lookup: CDR1 MNHEY, CDR2 SMNVEV (reference sequence). The CDR3 region has the DNA TGTGCCAGCAGATACACGCAGGGGAAAGCTAACTATGGCTACACCTTC. Translation gives CASRYTQGKANYGYTF.

The chain links TRBV29-1 to TRBJ1-1; D is perhaps TRBD1 (5 bases). Germline-derived CDR1 and CDR2 are SQVTM and ANQGSEA. This CDR3 spans 14 amino acids. Trimming pared 4 bases from V and 7 bases from J, leaving 19 bases between. The CDR3 nucleotides are TGCAGCGTTGGATGGGGAAGAGGTAGGGGTGAAGCTTTCTTT. Amino acids: CSVGWGRGRGEAFF.